These T cell receptor beta chains were read from a single sample in a study of response to subunit inactivated influenza vaccine. TCRdb processed the RT-PCR reads anew with MiXCR; each CDR3 protein has one entry. The sample has fewer than 200,000 distinct CDR3 sequences; 9.2% are singletons. This specimen was non-naive T cells sorted from PBMCs, taken on the day of vaccination. These receptors came from a man aged 45 to 65 who received an inactivated influenza vaccine. The CDR3 runs from the conserved cysteine through the conserved F or W. D genes are given only for firm matches. The listing skips clone size in some rows; elsewhere it reads once, few, many or a size class.

d_call	cdr3_length	j_call	v_call	clone_size	cdr3_nt	cdr3_aa
.	14	TRBJ2-5	TRBV24-1	.	TGTGCCACCAGTGACCGGCGGGTACAAGAGACCCAGTACTTC	CATSDRRVQETQYF
.	14	TRBJ2-7	TRBV10-3	.	TGTGCCACCAGCCGGGACATGAGCTCCTACGAGCAGTACTTC	CATSRDMSSYEQYF
TRBD1	13	TRBJ2-1	TRBV12-3/TRBV12-4	many	TGTGCCAGCAGTCGAGACAGGGGGAGAGAGCAGTTCTTC	CASSRDRGREQFF
.	14	TRBJ2-1	TRBV6-2/TRBV6-3	many	TGTGCCAGCAGTTATTCCTTACGTAAAAATGAGCAGTTCTTC	CASSYSLRKNEQFF
.	15	TRBJ2-5	TRBV18	few	TGTGCCAGCTCTCCCCAGATCGGGACTCAAGAGACCCAGTACTTC	CASSPQIGTQETQYF
TRBD2	15	TRBJ2-1	TRBV2	many	TGTGCCAGCAGAGTACTAGCGGGGGTGGACAATGAGCAGTTCTTC	CASRVLAGVDNEQFF
TRBD2	15	TRBJ2-4	TRBV20-1	few	TGCAGTGCGGCTAGCGGGGGGTTAGCCAAAAACATTCAGTACTTC	CSAASGGLAKNIQYF
.	14	TRBJ2-2	TRBV7-7	few	TGTGCCAGCAGCTTAGGCCAGTATAGCGGGGAGCTGTTTTTT	CASSLGQYSGELFF
TRBD1	15	TRBJ2-1	TRBV28	medium-sized	TGTGCCAGCCAGGCCGGGACAGGGGCCGAGAATGAGCAGTTCTTC	CASQAGTGAENEQFF
.	13	TRBJ1-1	TRBV27	.	TGTGCCAGCAAAGGGGCCCTTAACACTGAAGCTTTCTTT	CASKGALNTEAFF
.	14	TRBJ2-1	TRBV6-1	few	TGTGCCAGCAGTCCCGACAGACCTTACAATGAGCAGTTCTTC	CASSPDRPYNEQFF
TRBD1	13	TRBJ2-5	TRBV11-2	few	TGTGCCAGCGCAGGGACAGTTTTGGAGACCCAGTACTTC	CASAGTVLETQYF
.	14	TRBJ2-2	TRBV4-1	few	TGCGCCAGCAGCCAGGATCCGAACACCGGGGAGCTGTTTTTT	CASSQDPNTGELFF
TRBD2	15	TRBJ2-1	TRBV5-1	many	TGCGCCAGCAGCTTGGGACTAGCGGGAAACAATGAGCAGTTCTTC	CASSLGLAGNNEQFF
.	14	TRBJ2-7	TRBV4-2	many	TGTGCCAGCAGCCAAGGTGGGAACTCCTACGAGCAGTACTTC	CASSQGGNSYEQYF